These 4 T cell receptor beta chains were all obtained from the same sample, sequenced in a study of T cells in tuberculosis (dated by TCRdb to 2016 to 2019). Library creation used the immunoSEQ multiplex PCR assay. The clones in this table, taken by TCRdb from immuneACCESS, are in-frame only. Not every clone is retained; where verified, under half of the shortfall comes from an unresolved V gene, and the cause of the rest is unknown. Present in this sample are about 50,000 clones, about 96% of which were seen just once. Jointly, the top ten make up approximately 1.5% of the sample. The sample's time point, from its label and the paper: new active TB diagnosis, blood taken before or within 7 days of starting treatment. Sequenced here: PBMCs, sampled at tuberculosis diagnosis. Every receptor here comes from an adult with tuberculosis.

The CDR3 is CASSQRISVGYTF. CDR3 DNA sequence: TGTGCCAGTAGTCAGCGGATCTCGGTTGGCTACACCTTC. This rearrangement joins TRBV19 to TRBJ1-2; D not resolved. V lost 5 bases, J lost 7 bases, and 14 bases lay in between. Germline assignment: CDR1 LNHDA and CDR2 SQIVND (reference sequence). CDR3 size: 13 residues.

The CDR3 sequence: CASTPTSGRSYNEQFF. DNA of the CDR3: TGTGCCAGCACCCCGACTAGCGGGAGGTCTTACAATGAGCAGTTCTTC. The chain uses TRBV2 and TRBJ2-1, with TRBD2 matching over 13 bases. The trim removed 7 bases at V and 4 bases at J, leaving 7 bases unmatched. There are 16 residues in the CDR3. CDR1 SNHLY and CDR2 FYNNEI come from the germline V gene.

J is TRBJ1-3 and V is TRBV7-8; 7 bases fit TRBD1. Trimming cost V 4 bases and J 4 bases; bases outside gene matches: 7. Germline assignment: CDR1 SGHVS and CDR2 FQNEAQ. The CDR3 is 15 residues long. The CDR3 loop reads CASSSNRGLGNTIYF. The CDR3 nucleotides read TGTGCCAGCAGCTCAAACAGGGGTCTGGGAAACACCATATATTTT.

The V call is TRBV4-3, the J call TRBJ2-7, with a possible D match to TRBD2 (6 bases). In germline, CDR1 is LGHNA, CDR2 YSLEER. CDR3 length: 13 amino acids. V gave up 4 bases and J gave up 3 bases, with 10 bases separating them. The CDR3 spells CASSRGLDYEQYF. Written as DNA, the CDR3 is TGCGCCAGCAGCCGGGGACTCGACTACGAGCAGTACTTC.